This TCR beta chain was found in a study of T cell responses to AZD1222 COVID-19 vaccine. Data came from immunoSEQ multiplex PCR; TCRdb stores just in-frame clones and leaves some out. Here the sample spans about 150,000 clones, 87% being singletons. With regard to this clone: The antigen remains undetermined.

Study results and caveats: Increases in Spike-specific TCR breadth and depth were seen after two AZD1222 doses.

The CDR3 loop spans 13 amino acids. Germline lookup yields CDR1 SGHTA and CDR2 FQGNSA. V was pared by 5 bases and J by 7 bases, with 7 bases of the junction left unmatched. The V call is TRBV7-2, the J call TRBJ1-2; 7 bases match TRBD1. The sequence came from an adult who received the AZD1222 COVID-19 vaccine. The sequenced sample was peripheral blood, obtained 28 days after the second AZD1222 dose. CDR3 DNA sequence: TGTGCCAGCAGCCGGCGACAGGGTGGTGGCTACACCTTC. It is translated as CASSRRQGGGYTF.